The T cell receptor beta chain described here comes from a study of tumor and adjacent non-tumor tissue in lung cancer. The template was RNA from unsorted bulk tissue. Chemotherapy-naive patients with new lung cancer underwent thoracic surgery in China, August–November 2014. On this clonotype itself: A read error may explain this, as a much larger clone is one base away.

Three rounds of nested PCR, following a modified ARM-PCR protocol, produced the TCRbeta library. From the multiplex PCR reads, TCRdb called clonotypes with MiXCR, one entry per CDR3 protein. The sample includes about 93,000 distinct CDR3 sequences, around 71% seen only once; the top ten take around 20%. Trimming at V came to 4 bases and at J to 3 bases, leaving 10 bases not matched to a gene. The germline CDR1 and CDR2 sequences are SGHNT and YYREEE (reference sequence). CDR3 size: 16 residues. Source material: lung tumor tissue. This sequence was found in a man aged 60-69 years with non-small cell lung cancer. The chain joins TRBV5-4 to TRBJ2-5; TRBD2 aligns across 9 bases. The DNA of the CDR3 is TGTGCCAGCAGCACGGGTGGCGCTAGCGGGAAAGAGACCCAGTACTTC. This codes for CASSTGGASGKETQYF.